The 16 T cell receptor beta chains in this list originate from one sample, sequenced in a study of T cell repertoires in cytomegalovirus infection. A single record per CDR3 protein comes from TCRdb applying MiXCR to the reads. This table has fewer than 200,000 distinct CDR3 sequences, about 21% appearing once. The sample taken for sequencing was PBMCs. These receptors came from a human donor in good health (CMV status not recorded). Some clones in this sample may be carry-over from other donors' samples.

The sample holds a few counts of this clonotype. V usage is TRBV5-1 and J usage is TRBJ2-2; D is unclear. Germline V gene data show CDR1 as SGHRS and CDR2 as YFSETQ. This CDR3 is 14 amino acids long. V was trimmed by 0 bases and J by 4 bases, leaving 7 bases between them. The CDR3 DNA reads as TGCGCCAGCAGCTTGGTACTGGCCACCGGGGAGCTGTTTTTT. Residues: CASSLVLATGELFF.

This clonotype showed up just a few times. V and J are TRBV15 and TRBJ1-2, with D possibly matching TRBD1 (6 bases). The V gene lost 4 bases and the J gene lost 4 bases, with 16 bases spanning the gap. Germline V gene sequence: CDR1 LNHNV, CDR2 YYDKDF (reference sequence). This CDR3 is built from 15 residues. CDR3 protein: CATSIGQSEGYGYTF. The CDR3 DNA reads as TGTGCCACCAGCATCGGACAGTCCGAGGGCTATGGCTACACCTTC.

The chain combines TRBV19 with TRBJ1-4, with unresolved D. This CDR3 has 15 residues. CDR1 and CDR2 (germline): LNHDA, SQIVND (reference sequence). The ends were cut back, 4 bases at V and 3 bases at J, with 12 bases in the middle. DNA for the CDR3: TGTGCCAGTAGTACCGGACTACACCCTAATGAAAAACTGTTTTTT. Protein sequence: CASSTGLHPNEKLFF.

This chain uses TRBV7-9 with TRBJ1-2, with D perhaps TRBD1 (6 bases). The germline V gene has CDR1 SEHNR and CDR2 FQNEAQ (reference sequence). V was clipped by 5 bases and J by 3 bases, with 16 bases between them. The CDR3 consists of 15 residues. The CDR3 here is CASSRQAQGHYGYTF. The CDR3 DNA reads as TGTGCCAGCAGCCGTCAGGCCCAGGGGCACTATGGCTACACCTTC.

This clonotype showed up just a few times. The chain uses TRBV2 and TRBJ1-2; tentative D call: TRBD1 (6 bases). V lost 11 bases to trimming and J lost 6 bases, with 16 bases between them. Germline V gives CDR1 SNHLY, CDR2 FYNNEI. CDR3 length: 12 residues. CDR3 bases: TGTGCCGGGACTCCAGGGGAAGATGGCTACACCTTC. Protein sequence: CAGTPGEDGYTF.

The chain uses TRBV14 and TRBJ1-1, with unresolved D. The V end lost 0 bases, the J end lost 3 bases, and 5 bases lay between the germline ends. CDR3 length: 13 residues. Germline V gene sequence: CDR1 SGHDN, CDR2 FVKESK. For the CDR3, the DNA is TGTGCCAGCAGCCAAGATGAAGACACTGAAGCTTTCTTT. It is translated as CASSQDEDTEAFF.

This clonotype came up a few times. The V and J genes are TRBV5-6 and TRBJ1-2, with D possibly being TRBD1 (5 bases). This CDR3 has 14 residues. Germline values: CDR1 SGHDT, CDR2 YYEEEE. Trimming left V 4 bases short and J 8 bases short, with 18 bases between. Here the CDR3 DNA reads TGTGCCAGCAGCGCCAACGGGACTCCTATGGGCTACACCTTC. This translates into CASSANGTPMGYTF.

The V gene is TRBV28, the J gene TRBJ2-7; a weak D match, TRBD1 (6 bases). The V end lost 1 base, the J end lost 3 bases, and 10 bases lay between the germline ends. The CDR3 sequence is 14 residues long. The germline gives CDR1 MDHEN, CDR2 SYDVKM. Written as DNA, the CDR3 is TGTGCCAGCAGTTTATTGCGACAGGACTACGAGCAGTACTTC. Translating it yields CASSLLRQDYEQYF.

The genes are TRBV6-1 and TRBJ1-6; 7 bases fit TRBD1. Germline V gene lookup returns CDR1 MNHNS and CDR2 SASEGT. Trimming removed 6 bases from V and 10 bases from J; junction bases left unmatched: 12. The CDR3 has 15 residues. The CDR3 DNA reads TGTGCCAGCAGGACGACAGGGACGGGCCGCTCACCCCTCCACTTT. Its protein is CASRTTGTGRSPLHF.

The chain employs TRBV12-3 or TRBV12-4 and TRBJ1-2; D unresolved. V gave up 0 bases and J gave up 3 bases, with 8 bases separating them. The CDR3 loop spans 14 amino acids. DNA for the CDR3: TGTGCCAGCAGTTTAGCTAGGGAGGACTATGGCTACACCTTC. It codes for CASSLAREDYGYTF.

This clonotype was seen many times. The chain has TRBV7-8 and TRBJ1-1, with no clear D. CDR3 length: 13 residues. The V end lost 2 bases, the J end lost 1 base, and 5 bases lay between the germline ends. Germline CDR1 and CDR2: SGHVS and FQNEAQ. CDR3 nucleotide sequence: TGTGCCAGCAGCTTACACGGGAACACTGAAGCTTTCTTT. This codes for CASSLHGNTEAFF. The complete variable domain, with remaining parts taken from reference TRBV7-8 and TRBJ1-1, reads GAGVSQSPRYKVAKRGQDVALRCDPISGHVSLFWYQQALGQGPEFLTYFQNEAQLDKSGLPSDRFFAERPEGSVSTLKIQRTQQEDSAVYLCASSLHGNTEAFFGQGTRLTVV.

This clonotype was observed at least ten times. The rearrangement uses TRBV7-2 and TRBJ1-2, with 7 bases fitting TRBD1. Germline CDR1 reads SGHTA; CDR2 reads FQGNSA. This CDR3 region has 14 residues. Trimming at V came to 1 base and at J to 4 bases, leaving 3 bases not matched to a gene. This chain's CDR3 is CASSLGGTVYGYTF. The CDR3 nucleotides are TGTGCCAGCAGCTTAGGCGGGACAGTCTATGGCTACACCTTC.

The chain uses TRBV4-2 and TRBJ2-7, with 13 bases identical to TRBD2. The CDR3 runs to 21 residues. The V segment lost 3 bases and the J segment 3 bases; nucleotides outside the gene matches: 20. The germline CDR1 and CDR2 sequences are LGHNA and YNFKEQ. Here the CDR3 reads CASSHHLRTSGSRGYIYEQYF. In nucleotides, the CDR3 is TGTGCCAGCAGCCACCACCTCAGGACTAGCGGGAGCCGCGGGTACATCTACGAGCAGTACTTC.

About this clonotype itself: Given a much more abundant clone one base away, this may be a read error. The gene calls are TRBV12-3 or TRBV12-4 and TRBJ2-1, with 8 bases matching TRBD1. CDR3 length: 14 residues. The CDR3 coding sequence is TGTGACAGCAGTTTGACAGGGGCGGCTAATGAGCAGTTCTTC. Translating gives CDSSLTGAANEQFF.

In this sample, this clonotype turned up a few times. One junction end does not reproduce the germline sequence, and a read error may be involved. The V gene is TRBV6-1, the J gene TRBJ1-2, with D unclear. CDR1 and CDR2 from the germline V gene are MNHNS and SASEGT. The CDR3 is 13 residues long. The CDR3 DNA reads TGTGCCAGCAGTCAAGCCCATATAGGAGGCTACACCTTC. It specifies CASSQAHIGGYTF.

As to this clonotype: A clone one base away is much larger, so this may be a read error. The rearrangement uses TRBV19 and TRBJ2-2; D is perhaps TRBD2 (5 bases). Germline V lookup: CDR1 LNHDA, CDR2 SQIVND (reference sequence). V lost 6 bases to trimming and J lost 6 bases, with 14 bases between them. The CDR3 is 14 amino acids. CDR3 in amino acids: CASRASGTAGELFF. In DNA, the CDR3 is TGTGCCAGTAGGGCCAGCGGCACTGCCGGGGAGCTGTTTTTT. The full variable domain, in which reference TRBV19 and TRBJ2-2 provide the parts outside the CDR3, is DGGITQSPKYLFRKEGQNVTLSCEQNLNHDAMYWYRQDPGQGLRLIYYSQIVNDFQKGDIAEGYSVSREKKESFPLTVTSAQKNPTAFYLCASRASGTAGELFFGEGSRLTVL.